The following is a T cell receptor (beta chain) sequence with its context. Its specificity is unknown. For repertoire sequencing, the TCR beta CDR3 regions were amplified from RNA transcripts. HTBI primers were employed in first-round RT-PCR, then a second-round multiplex PCR followed. TCRdb independently ran MiXCR on the multiplex PCR reads; one entry per CDR3 protein. The repertoire consists of around 36,000 distinct CDR3 sequences, with approximately 55% occurring once and the leading ten covering about a quarter. Trimming took 4 bases from V and 0 from J; bases not matched to a gene: 12. This CDR3 is 17 amino acids long. CDR1 and CDR2 (germline): SGDLS, YYNGEE. This record belongs to a study of Graves' ophthalmopathy and Graves' hyperthyroidism. Turning to the study itself: At the time of initial diagnosis and before any treatment, peripheral blood was collected.

Findings of the study overall: The majority of expanded thyroid clonotypes above 0.001 frequency also occurred in blood. For separating ophthalmopathy from stable hyperthyroidism, a 13-signature model gave approximately 90% sensitivity and about 82% specificity.

Other autoimmune diseases, uncontrolled infections, pregnancy or lactation excluded patients from enrollment. V and J are TRBV9 and TRBJ2-5, with 7 bases fitting TRBD2. The TCR sequence derives from an adult woman with stable Graves' hyperthyroidism. The sequenced sample was peripheral blood. The chain's CDR3 is CASSQRGVFPYQETQYF. The CDR3 DNA reads as TGTGCCAGCAGCCAACGGGGGGTCTTCCCGTACCAAGAGACCCAGTACTTC. Full variable domain (remainder filled in from reference TRBV9 and TRBJ2-5): DSGVTQTPKHLITATGQRVTLRCSPRSGDLSVYWYQQSLDQGLQFLIQYYNGEERAKGNILERFSAQQFPDLHSELNLSSLELGDSALYFCASSQRGVFPYQETQYFGPGTRLLVL.